Detailed here is one T cell receptor (beta chain). The sample is drawn from a study of Ad26.COV2.S vaccination and SARS-CoV-2 variants. The CDR3 loop spans 12 amino acids. Germline V gene data show CDR1 as SGDLS and CDR2 as YYNGEE. The V end was cut by 4 bases, the J end by 5 bases, with 10 bases between. Only in-frame clones appear in the TCRdb table, and some are missing; sequencing was by immunoSEQ multiplex PCR. The sample has approximately 350,000 clones, more than 75% seen once. The treatment here: roughly 20 received Ad26.COV2.S at low or high dose, single or two shots; 5 received placebo; per-sample allocation not given. After the first vaccine or placebo injection, samples were drawn on day 63. The administered vaccine (an Ad26 vector) expressed Wuhan-strain SARS-CoV-2 spike.

The receptor's source is a person aged 18-65 years who received the Ad26.COV2.S COVID-19 vaccine or a placebo. This specimen was peripheral blood, taken in a trial of Ad26.COV2.S vaccine versus placebo. The genes are TRBV9 and TRBJ2-7, with D perhaps matching TRBD1 (6 bases). In DNA, the CDR3 is TGTGCCAGCAGCCTTCGACAGGACGAGCAGTACTTC. Translating it yields CASSLRQDEQYF.